Below are 27 T cell receptor beta chains sequenced from a single sample in a study of shared clonotypes between healthy human individuals. Naive CD8 populations comprised CD45RO-negative cells positively selected for CCR7, excluding terminally differentiated effector memory CD45RA+ cells. The method was immunoSEQ multiplex PCR; TCRdb's version includes in-frame clones alone and lacks a portion of them. The sample lists about 700,000 clones, approximately 90% seen once, with about 24% in the top ten. The sample comprised naive CD8+ T cells sorted from blood. Every receptor here comes from a man aged 25-40 years in good health.

This chain connects TRBV15 to TRBJ1-2, with 7 nucleotides matching TRBD1. Germline-derived CDR1 and CDR2 are LNHNV and YYDKDF (reference sequence). With 5 bases clipped from V and 2 bases from J, the junction kept 8 bases outside the gene matches. The CDR3 is 15 residues long. DNA for the CDR3: TGTGCCACCAGCGGGCCTAGGGGGCGGAACTATGGCTACACCTTC. Translated: CATSGPRGRNYGYTF.

The J gene is TRBJ2-3, the V gene TRBV28; TRBD2 matches 11 bases. The junction had 9 bases not matched to a gene; V was cut back by 6 bases and J by 4 bases. The length of the CDR3 is 16 residues. The germline gives CDR1 MDHEN, CDR2 SYDVKM. The CDR3 spells CASRPLSGRAPDTQYF. The CDR3 coding sequence is TGTGCCAGCAGACCACTTAGCGGGAGGGCCCCAGATACGCAGTATTTT.

The chain employs TRBV7-8 and TRBJ2-5, with D perhaps TRBD1 (6 bases). V was cut by 3 bases and J by 0 bases, with 20 bases left in between. CDR1 SGHVS and CDR2 FQNEAQ come from the germline V gene. This CDR3 spans 18 amino acids. CDR3 sequence reads: CASSLDLGTPTDQETQYF. Here the CDR3 DNA reads TGTGCCAGCAGCTTGGACCTCGGGACACCAACCGACCAAGAGACCCAGTACTTC.

This sequence joins TRBV2 and TRBJ1-5, with no clear D. The V and J ends lost 3 bases and 4 bases respectively, with 13 bases between them. Looked up from germline, CDR1 is SNHLY and CDR2 is FYNNEI. The CDR3 sequence is 15 residues long. The CDR3 DNA follows: TGTGCCAGCAGTGATTTAGGGTCTTCGAATCAGCCCCAGCATTTT. Its translation is CASSDLGSSNQPQHF.

V usage is TRBV25-1 and J usage is TRBJ2-1, with D tentatively TRBD2 (6 bases). Germline V gene data show CDR1 as MGHDK and CDR2 as SYGVNS. CDR3 length equals 11 residues. Trimming removed 8 bases at V and 9 bases at J, with 11 bases between. Here the CDR3 reads CASRRGGEQFF. The CDR3 DNA reads as TGTGCCAGCCGCCGGGGAGGTGAGCAGTTCTTC.

This clone has a single count. The chain combines TRBV2 with TRBJ2-5; D is perhaps TRBD1 (7 bases). Germline CDR1 reads SNHLY; CDR2 reads FYNNEI. This CDR3 is 15 amino acids long. V lost 1 base and J lost 5, with 14 bases in between. The CDR3 nucleotides are TGTGCCAGCAGTGAAGGGAGCAGGGGGAGGGAGACCCAGTACTTC. Translation gives CASSEGSRGRETQYF.

This clone was seen once. The rearrangement links TRBV5-1 to TRBJ1-1; tentatively, D is TRBD1 (5 bases). This CDR3 is built from 17 residues. Germline V lookup: CDR1 SGHRS, CDR2 YFSETQ. V was shortened by 0 bases and J by 0 bases, with 15 bases between the two germline ends. The CDR3 here is CASSLESQGGLNTEAFF. In nucleotides, the CDR3 is TGCGCCAGCAGCTTGGAGAGTCAGGGAGGCTTGAACACTGAAGCTTTCTTT.

CDR3 nucleotide sequence: TGTGCCAGGAGGGACCCAGGAGGCACAGATACGCAGTATTTT. Its translation is CARRDPGGTDTQYF. This chain uses TRBV2 with TRBJ2-3; D may match TRBD1 or TRBD2 (5 bases each). CDR3 length: 14 residues. Trimming left V 9 bases short and J 1 base short, with 14 bases between. Germline V gene sequence: CDR1 SNHLY, CDR2 FYNNEI.

This chain connects TRBV7-9 to TRBJ2-1; 8 bases line up with TRBD2. The CDR3 extends over 15 amino acids. Germline V gene data show CDR1 as SEHNR and CDR2 as FQNEAQ (reference sequence). V lost 1 base to trimming and J lost 9 bases; unmatched junction nucleotides: 8. The CDR3 loop is CASSLVRAGEAEQFF. The CDR3 DNA reads TGTGCCAGCAGCTTAGTTCGAGCGGGAGAGGCTGAGCAGTTCTTC.

CDR3 sequence: CASRLYRESTEAFF. The CDR3 DNA follows: TGTGCCAGCAGACTATACCGGGAGAGCACTGAAGCTTTCTTT. The V and J genes are TRBV6-5 and TRBJ1-1; D remains ambiguous. The CDR3 is made up of 14 amino acids. The germline V gene encodes CDR1 MNHEY and CDR2 SVGAGI. The ends were cut back, 6 bases at V and 4 bases at J, with 15 bases in the middle.

The V and J genes are TRBV27 and TRBJ2-1; D is undetermined. The CDR3 totals 13 residues. Trimming removed 4 bases from V and 5 bases from J, with 9 bases in between. The germline V gene has CDR1 MNHEY and CDR2 SMNVEV (reference sequence). The CDR3 loop is CASSYSRDNEQFF. CDR3 DNA: TGTGCCAGCAGTTATTCCCGCGACAATGAGCAGTTCTTC.

This clone is a singleton in its sample. The rearrangement joins TRBV6-1 to TRBJ2-3; D may match TRBD1 or TRBD2 (6 bases each). This CDR3 comprises 17 residues. The V gene lost 2 bases and the J gene lost 6 bases, with 21 bases spanning the gap. The germline V gene encodes CDR1 MNHNS and CDR2 SASEGT. CDR3 sequence: CASSELEGGGLRDTQYF. CDR3 nucleotide sequence: TGTGCCAGCAGTGAACTAGAGGGGGGCGGGTTGAGGGATACGCAGTATTTT.

V usage is TRBV28 and J usage is TRBJ2-7, with 10 bases that match TRBD1. The ends lost 6 bases at V and 1 base at J; junction bases unmatched: 0. This CDR3 spans 13 amino acids. Germline assignment: CDR1 MDHEN and CDR2 SYDVKM. The CDR3 DNA sequence: TGTGCCAGCAGGGACAGGGGGTCCTACGAGCAGTACTTC. Translating it yields CASRDRGSYEQYF.

As regards this clone: Other DNA sequences within the sample encode an identical CDR3. The V and J genes are TRBV5-1 and TRBJ2-3; D unclear. Looked up from germline, CDR1 is SGHRS and CDR2 is YFSETQ. V lost 4 bases and J 1 base, leaving 13 bases between the germline ends. This CDR3 comprises 15 residues. The DNA of the CDR3 is TGCGCCAGCAGCCCCGTGGACGGCCGCACAGATACGCAGTATTTT. Translation gives CASSPVDGRTDTQYF.

The chain couples TRBV27 to TRBJ2-1, with unresolved D. Germline loops: CDR1 MNHEY, CDR2 SMNVEV (reference sequence). Trimming left V 7 bases short and J 2 bases short, with 9 bases between. The CDR3 spans 13 residues. CDR3: CASKASTYNEQFF. CDR3 sequence (DNA): TGTGCCAGCAAGGCGAGTACCTACAATGAGCAGTTCTTC.

This clone appeared a single time. J is TRBJ1-1 and V is TRBV7-9, with TRBD1 as a possible D gene (5 bases). Trimming left V 1 base short and J 0 bases short, with 18 bases between. CDR1 is SEHNR, CDR2 FQNEAQ, per germline (reference sequence). The CDR3 totals 18 residues. CDR3 sequence (DNA): TGTGCCAGCAGCTTAGTGGGGCCTCGGGAGGGAATGAACACTGAAGCTTTCTTT. This encodes CASSLVGPREGMNTEAFF.

The chain is built from TRBV28 and TRBJ2-1; no definite D call. V was shortened by 5 bases and J by 0 bases, with 11 bases between the two germline ends. This CDR3 comprises 15 residues. Per germline, CDR1 MDHEN and CDR2 SYDVKM. CDR3 nucleotides: TGTGCCAGCAGTCCCCGAGGCAACTCCTACAATGAGCAGTTCTTC. Its protein is CASSPRGNSYNEQFF.

This chain joins TRBV2 and TRBJ2-3, with D possibly matching TRBD2 (5 bases). V shed 1 base and J shed 0 bases, with 11 bases lying between them. Germline values: CDR1 SNHLY, CDR2 FYNNEI. The CDR3 runs to 16 residues. The CDR3 bases are TGTGCCAGCAGTGAAGGAGGGCAGTCAAGCACAGATACGCAGTATTTT. It translates to CASSEGGQSSTDTQYF.

The rearrangement uses TRBV11-2 and TRBJ1-1; the match to TRBD1 covers 8 bases. In germline, CDR1 is SGHAT, CDR2 FQNNGV. This CDR3 region has 13 residues. V dropped 5 bases and J dropped 3; count of bases not matched to a gene: 2. In DNA, the CDR3 is TGTGCCAGCAGCGACAGGGGTTACACTGAAGCTTTCTTT. This translates into CASSDRGYTEAFF.

V and J are TRBV25-1 and TRBJ2-7; a possible D gene is TRBD1 (5 bases). The CDR3 length is 13 residues. Germline V gene data show CDR1 as MGHDK and CDR2 as SYGVNS. The ends were cut back, 7 bases at V and 4 bases at J, with 14 bases in the middle. DNA of the CDR3: TGTGCCAGCAACTGGGGCGCAGGATACGAGCAGTACTTC. Protein product: CASNWGAGYEQYF.

V and J are TRBV7-9 and TRBJ1-1; 7 bases align to TRBD1. The germline V gene has CDR1 SEHNR and CDR2 FQNEAQ (reference sequence). With 4 bases clipped from V and 5 bases from J, the junction kept 10 bases outside the gene matches. The CDR3 is 15 residues long. The CDR3 sequence: CASSSGQARLTEAFF. CDR3 coding DNA: TGTGCCAGCAGCTCAGGACAGGCCAGGTTAACTGAAGCTTTCTTT.

The chain joins TRBV2 to TRBJ2-1; a weak D match, TRBD2 (5 bases). Germline lookup yields CDR1 SNHLY and CDR2 FYNNEI. With 8 bases removed from V and 0 bases from J, the gap between germline ends came to 17 bases. The CDR3 consists of 16 residues. CDR3 nucleotide sequence: TGTGCCAGCGAGAGAGGGATAGGTGACTCCTACAATGAGCAGTTCTTC. This codes for CASERGIGDSYNEQFF.

The chain uses TRBV7-9 and TRBJ2-1; 8 bases are a match to TRBD2. V lost 4 bases and J lost 6; bases outside the gene matches: 2. CDR3 length equals 13 residues. Germline lookup yields CDR1 SEHNR and CDR2 FQNEAQ (reference sequence). As DNA, the CDR3 is TGTGCCAGCAGCTCCGGACTAGCCAATGAGCAGTTCTTC. Protein product: CASSSGLANEQFF.

The J gene is TRBJ2-7, the V gene TRBV4-3; 10 bases map to TRBD1. Germline CDR1 reads LGHNA; CDR2 reads YSLEER. Trimming took 5 bases from V and 7 from J; bases not matched to a gene: 11. The CDR3 consists of 15 residues. The DNA of the CDR3 is TGCGCCAGCAGCGAAGGACAGGGGGTACCACAGGAGCAGTACTTC. Its protein is CASSEGQGVPQEQYF.

CDR3 coding DNA: TGTGCCAGCAGTCCCAGCGCCCGCCTTTCCCATGAGCAGTTCTTC. Protein: CASSPSARLSHEQFF. V and J are TRBV27 and TRBJ2-1; D not resolved. The CDR3 totals 15 residues. V was clipped by 5 bases and J by 8 bases, with 19 bases between them. In germline, CDR1 is MNHEY, CDR2 SMNVEV (reference sequence).

CDR3 sequence reads: CASSSTSARTDTQYF. The CDR3 DNA is TGTGCCAGCAGCTCCACTAGCGCCCGCACAGATACGCAGTATTTT. V and J are TRBV7-8 and TRBJ2-3, with 7 bases identical to TRBD2. The V and J ends lost 4 bases and 1 base, in that order; junction bases with no gene match: 5. CDR3 length: 15 amino acids. Germline V gene lookup returns CDR1 SGHVS and CDR2 FQNEAQ.

The V gene is TRBV4-1, the J gene TRBJ1-4, with D possibly matching TRBD1 (6 bases). Per germline, CDR1 MGHRA and CDR2 YSYEKL. Trimming pared 3 bases from V and 0 bases from J, leaving 8 bases between. The CDR3 covers 15 residues. CDR3 region: CASSQDSATNEKLFF. The CDR3 bases are TGCGCCAGCAGCCAGGACAGTGCAACTAATGAAAAACTGTTTTTT.